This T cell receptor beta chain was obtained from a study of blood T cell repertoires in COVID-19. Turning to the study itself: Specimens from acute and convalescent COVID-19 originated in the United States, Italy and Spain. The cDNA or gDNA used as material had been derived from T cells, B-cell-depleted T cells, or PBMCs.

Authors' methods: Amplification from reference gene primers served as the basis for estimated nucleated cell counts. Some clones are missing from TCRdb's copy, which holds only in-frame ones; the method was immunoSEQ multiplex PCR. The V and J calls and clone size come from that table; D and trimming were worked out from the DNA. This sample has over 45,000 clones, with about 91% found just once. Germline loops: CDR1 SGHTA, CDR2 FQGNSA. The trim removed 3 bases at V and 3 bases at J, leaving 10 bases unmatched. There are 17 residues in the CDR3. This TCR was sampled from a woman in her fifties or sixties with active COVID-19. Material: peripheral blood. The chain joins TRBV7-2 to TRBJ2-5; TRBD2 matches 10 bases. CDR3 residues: CASSFIPVGLAEETQYF. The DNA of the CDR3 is TGTGCCAGCAGCTTTATCCCGGTAGGACTAGCGGAAGAGACCCAGTACTTC.